What follows describes a single T cell receptor (beta chain). The CDR3 spans 13 residues. Trimming cost V 1 base and J 2 bases, with 7 bases left between them. Per the germline V gene, CDR1 is SGHDT and CDR2 is YYEEEE. This entry comes from a study of blood T cell repertoires in COVID-19. Study-level information: The United States, Italy and Spain supplied acute and convalescent COVID-19 samples. Sources were T cells, B-cell-depleted T cells, or PBMCs; the material itself was cDNA or gDNA.

Per the study methods: Amplification with reference gene primers provided the estimates of nucleated cell counts. The data were produced by immunoSEQ multiplex PCR, yet TCRdb's version contains in-frame clones alone and is incomplete. V and J calls and clone size come straight from that table; D and trimming were deduced from the DNA. There are over 200,000 clones in the sample; around 87% occur only once, and about 2.5% lies in the top ten. The source of this sequence is a woman between 50 and 59 years old with acute or convalescent COVID-19. Sequencing was done on a sample of peripheral blood. This chain connects TRBV5-6 to TRBJ2-7; D perhaps matches TRBD1 (5 bases). CDR3 in amino acids: CASSLSGPYEQYF. CDR3 nucleotide sequence: TGTGCCAGCAGCTTGTCAGGGCCCTACGAGCAGTACTTC.